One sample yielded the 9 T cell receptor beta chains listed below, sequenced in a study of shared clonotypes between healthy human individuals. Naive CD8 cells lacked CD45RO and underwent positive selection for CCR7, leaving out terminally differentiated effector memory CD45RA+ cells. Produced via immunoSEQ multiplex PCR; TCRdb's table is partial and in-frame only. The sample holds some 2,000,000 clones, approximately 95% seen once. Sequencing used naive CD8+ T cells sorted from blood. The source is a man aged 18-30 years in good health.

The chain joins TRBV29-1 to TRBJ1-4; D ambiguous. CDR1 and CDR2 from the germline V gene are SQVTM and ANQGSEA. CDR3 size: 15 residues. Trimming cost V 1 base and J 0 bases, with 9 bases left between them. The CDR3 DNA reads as TGCAGCGTTGAAGGTACCCGTGCAACTAATGAAAAACTGTTTTTT. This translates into CSVEGTRATNEKLFF.

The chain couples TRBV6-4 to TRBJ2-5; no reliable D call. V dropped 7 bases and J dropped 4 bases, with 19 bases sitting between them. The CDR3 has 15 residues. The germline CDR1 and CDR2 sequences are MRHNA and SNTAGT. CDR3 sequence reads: CASIFFWSHLETQYF. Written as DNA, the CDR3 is TGTGCCAGCATATTTTTTTGGTCGCACCTAGAGACCCAGTACTTC.

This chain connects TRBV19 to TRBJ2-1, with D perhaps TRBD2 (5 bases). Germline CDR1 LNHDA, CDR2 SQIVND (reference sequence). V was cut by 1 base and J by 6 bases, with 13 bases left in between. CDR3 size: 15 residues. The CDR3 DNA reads TGTGCCAGTAGTATAGTAGGAGCGGACGGCAATGAGCAGTTCTTC. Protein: CASSIVGADGNEQFF.

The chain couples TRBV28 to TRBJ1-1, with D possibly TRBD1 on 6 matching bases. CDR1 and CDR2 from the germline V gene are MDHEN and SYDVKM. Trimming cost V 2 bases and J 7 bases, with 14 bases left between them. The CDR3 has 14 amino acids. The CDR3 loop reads CASSLRNRAGEAFF. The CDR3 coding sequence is TGTGCCAGCAGTTTAAGGAACAGGGCGGGTGAAGCTTTCTTT.

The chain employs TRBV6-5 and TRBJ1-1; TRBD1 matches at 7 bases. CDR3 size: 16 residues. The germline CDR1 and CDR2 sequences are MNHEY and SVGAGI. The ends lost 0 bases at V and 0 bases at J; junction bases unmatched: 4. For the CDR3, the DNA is TGTGCCAGCAGTTACTCTTCCGGGACAGTGAACACTGAAGCTTTCTTT. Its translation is CASSYSSGTVNTEAFF.

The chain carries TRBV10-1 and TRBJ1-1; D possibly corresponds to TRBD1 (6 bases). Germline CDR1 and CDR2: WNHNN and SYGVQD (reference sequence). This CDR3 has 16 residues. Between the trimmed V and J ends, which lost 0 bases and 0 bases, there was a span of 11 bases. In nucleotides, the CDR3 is TGCGCCAGCAGTGAGTCCGGGGGGCTTTTGAACACTGAAGCTTTCTTT. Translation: CASSESGGLLNTEAFF.

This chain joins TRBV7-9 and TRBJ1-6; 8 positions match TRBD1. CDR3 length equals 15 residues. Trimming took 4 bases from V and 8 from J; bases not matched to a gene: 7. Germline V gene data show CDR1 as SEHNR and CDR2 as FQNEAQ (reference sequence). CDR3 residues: CASSYDRGSYSPLHF. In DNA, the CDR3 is TGTGCCAGCAGCTACGACAGGGGATCATATTCACCCCTCCACTTT.

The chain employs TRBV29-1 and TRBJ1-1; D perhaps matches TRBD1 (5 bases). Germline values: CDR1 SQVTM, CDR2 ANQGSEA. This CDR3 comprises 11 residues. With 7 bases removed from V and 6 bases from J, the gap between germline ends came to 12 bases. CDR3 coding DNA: TGCAGCGGGTTGTGGGGGTCTGAAGCTTTCTTT. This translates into CSGLWGSEAFF.

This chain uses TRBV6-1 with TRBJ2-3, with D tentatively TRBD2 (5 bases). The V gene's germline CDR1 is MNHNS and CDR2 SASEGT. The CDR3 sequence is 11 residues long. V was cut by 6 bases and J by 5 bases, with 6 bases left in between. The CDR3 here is CASRAGDTQYF. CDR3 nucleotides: TGTGCCAGCAGGGCGGGAGATACGCAGTATTTT.